The T cell receptor (beta chain) described here comes from a study of cytomegalovirus exposure and HLA in healthy donors. Per germline, CDR1 MGHRA and CDR2 YSYEKL. V lost 4 bases, J lost 5 bases, and 8 bases stayed unmatched. The CDR3 contains 15 residues. Clones were sequenced by immunoSEQ multiplex PCR, and TCRdb holds only the in-frame ones, with some missing. The sample has roughly 65,000 clones, about 90% seen once. The sequencing input was PBMCs. The rearrangement uses TRBV4-1 and TRBJ2-1; 7 bases are a match to TRBD1. The source of this sequence is a man between 18 and 35 years old in good health and CMV-seronegative. The CDR3 region is CASSPSGQRNNEQFF. The CDR3 DNA reads TGCGCCAGCAGCCCTTCGGGACAGAGAAACAATGAGCAGTTCTTC.